A single T cell receptor (beta chain) is shown here with its context. This clone was seen once. Its antigen remains undetermined. Per-base qualities were not stored, and no clone one base away is much larger. These data are taken from a study of OX40 agonist ivuxolimab in advanced cancers. Study-level background: Ivuxolimab was an agonistic, fully human IgG2 monoclonal antibody directed against OX40 (CD134), a costimulatory receptor. Intravenous ivuxolimab was administered to patients every 2 weeks at six dose levels: 0.01, 0.1, 0.3, 1.5, 3 and 10 mg/kg. Among the 50 to 55 dose-escalation patients, about 20 had hepatocellular carcinoma, roughly 15 melanoma, 9 renal cell carcinoma and 9 head and neck cancer. A male proportion of 70% to 90% and a mean age of around 60 years, ranging from 23 to 79, were recorded for the dose-escalation cohort. Patients were allowed to have had prior anti-PD-1, anti-PD-L1 or anti-CTLA-4 therapy, and approximately 37% of the dose-escalation patients had been treated with checkpoint inhibitors. Partial responses occurred in three dose-escalation patients: two with cutaneous melanoma and one with hepatocellular carcinoma. Peripheral TCRbeta sequencing aimed to test whether ivuxolimab altered TCR sequence diversity and caused clonal T-cell expansion. The paper describes the monotherapy dose-escalation part (N of about 55 patients) of the phase I trial of ivuxolimab.

Patients with a history of autoimmune disease or receiving systemic immunosuppression were excluded from the trial. Peripheral blood for TCR sequencing was collected from all dose cohorts at baseline, on cycle 4 day 1, and on cycle 7 day 1. The samples were taken from a phase I, first-in-human, multicenter, open-label dose-escalation trial of ivuxolimab. The trial enrolled adults with locally advanced or metastatic head and neck squamous cell, hepatocellular, melanoma or renal cell carcinoma. Before TCR sequencing, CD4+ and CD8+ T cells were separately sorted from peripheral blood. The paper as a whole reports these results and caveats: Low levels of normalized T-cell clonal expansion were also shown by some nonresponding patients. The antigen specificity of the peripheral T cells that underwent clonal expansion was not determined. After ivuxolimab, CD8+ T cells had more expanded clones than CD4+ T cells on average. At doses of 0.1 to 3.0 mg/kg, clonal expansion of both CD4+ and CD8+ blood T cells was observed from baseline to week 6. In the 0.1-3.0 mg/kg groups, partial responders were among the patients with the lowest normalized peripheral clonal expansion, particularly in CD8+ T cells.

Genomic DNA was extracted from sorted cells for sequencing of the TCRbeta CDR3 region. The immunoSEQ Assay was used for sequencing of TCRbeta CDR3 regions. TCRdb took this table from immuneACCESS and kept in-frame rearrangements with V and J called. Such tables lack part of the clones; where checked against another copy, unresolved V genes explain under half of the gap, and the rest is unexplained. Within this sample are roughly 140,000 clones, with approximately 94% of them counted one time only. Of the sample, 0.31% falls within the top ten clones. The sample here was CD4+ or CD8+ T cells sorted from blood, taken in a trial of the OX40 agonist ivuxolimab. The TCR sequence derives from an adult with an advanced solid tumor such as melanoma, head and neck, liver or kidney cancer.

The DNA sequence is given as TGTGCCAGCAGCGTAGGTTCTGGCTCCTACAATGAGCAGTTCTTC. Translated, this is CASSVGSGSYNEQFF. This receptor chain uses TRBV7-9 and TRBJ2-1; too little of a D gene remains to name it. V gives up 5 bases and J gives up 0 bases, and the segment between their germline ends measures 11 bases. The CDR3 holds 15 amino acids from the cysteine to the phenylalanine. The CDR3 DNA has 45 bases and is translated from base 1. The germline V gene (reference sequence) yields SEHNR for CDR1 and FQNEAQ for CDR2.